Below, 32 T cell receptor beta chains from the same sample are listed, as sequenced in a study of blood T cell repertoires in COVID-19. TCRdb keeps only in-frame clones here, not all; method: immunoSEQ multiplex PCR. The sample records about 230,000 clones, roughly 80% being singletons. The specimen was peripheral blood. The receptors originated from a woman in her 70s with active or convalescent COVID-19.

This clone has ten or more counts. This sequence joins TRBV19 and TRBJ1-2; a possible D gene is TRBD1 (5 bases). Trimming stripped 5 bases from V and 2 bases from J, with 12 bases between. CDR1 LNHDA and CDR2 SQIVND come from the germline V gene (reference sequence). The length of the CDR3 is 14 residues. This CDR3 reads CASSPQGLNYGYTF. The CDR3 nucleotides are TGTGCCAGTAGTCCCCAGGGACTGAACTATGGCTACACCTTC.

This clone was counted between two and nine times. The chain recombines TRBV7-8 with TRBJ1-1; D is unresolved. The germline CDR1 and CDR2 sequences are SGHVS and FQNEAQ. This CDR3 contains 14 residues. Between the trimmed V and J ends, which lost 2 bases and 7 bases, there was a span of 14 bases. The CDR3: CASSLTGVDIEAFF. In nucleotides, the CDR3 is TGTGCCAGCAGCTTAACTGGAGTTGATATTGAAGCTTTCTTT.

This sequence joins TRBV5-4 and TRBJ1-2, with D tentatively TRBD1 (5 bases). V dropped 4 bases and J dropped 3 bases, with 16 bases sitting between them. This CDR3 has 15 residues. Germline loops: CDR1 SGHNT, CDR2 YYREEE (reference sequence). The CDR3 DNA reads TGTGCCAGCAGCCGAACGGACAACCTAGACTATGGCTACACCTTC. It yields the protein CASSRTDNLDYGYTF.

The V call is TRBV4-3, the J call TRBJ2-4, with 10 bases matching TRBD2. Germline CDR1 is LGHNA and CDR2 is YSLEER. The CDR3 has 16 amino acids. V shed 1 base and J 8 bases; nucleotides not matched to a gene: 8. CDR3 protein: CASSQGGSSGGYIQYF. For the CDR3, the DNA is TGCGCCAGCAGCCAAGGTGGATCTAGCGGGGGTTACATTCAGTACTTC.

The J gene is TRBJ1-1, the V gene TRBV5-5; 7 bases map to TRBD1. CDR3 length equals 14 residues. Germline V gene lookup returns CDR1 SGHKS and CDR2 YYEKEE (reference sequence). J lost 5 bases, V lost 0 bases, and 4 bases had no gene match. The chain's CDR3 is CASSLGGGNTEAFF. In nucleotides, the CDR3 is TGTGCCAGCAGCTTGGGAGGGGGCAATACTGAAGCTTTCTTT.

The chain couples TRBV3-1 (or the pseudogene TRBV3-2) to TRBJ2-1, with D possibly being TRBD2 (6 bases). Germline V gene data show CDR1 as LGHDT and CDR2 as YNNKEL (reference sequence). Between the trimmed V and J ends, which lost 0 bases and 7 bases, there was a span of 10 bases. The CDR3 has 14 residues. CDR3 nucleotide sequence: TGTGCCAGCAGCCAAGAGGGCGGGGTGAATGAGCAGTTCTTC. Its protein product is CASSQEGGVNEQFF.

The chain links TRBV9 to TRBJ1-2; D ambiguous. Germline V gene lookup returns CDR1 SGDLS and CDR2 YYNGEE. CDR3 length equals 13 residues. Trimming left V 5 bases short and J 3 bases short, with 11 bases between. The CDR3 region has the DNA TGTGCCAGCAGTTCCGGACTGCACTATGGCTACACCTTC. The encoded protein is CASSSGLHYGYTF.

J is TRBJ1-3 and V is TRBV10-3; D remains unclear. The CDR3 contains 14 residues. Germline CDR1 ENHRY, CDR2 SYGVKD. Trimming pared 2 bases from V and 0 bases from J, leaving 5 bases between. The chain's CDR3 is CAISEPSSGNTIYF. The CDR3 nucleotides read TGTGCCATCAGTGAGCCGAGCTCTGGAAACACCATATATTTT.

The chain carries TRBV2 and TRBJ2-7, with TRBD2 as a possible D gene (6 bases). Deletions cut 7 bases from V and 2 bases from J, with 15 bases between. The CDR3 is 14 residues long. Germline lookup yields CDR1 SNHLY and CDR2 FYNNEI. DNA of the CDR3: TGTGCCAGCAAACCCGGGACTCAAGCCTACGAGCAGTACTTC. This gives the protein CASKPGTQAYEQYF.

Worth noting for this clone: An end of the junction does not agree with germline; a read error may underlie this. CDR3 bases: TGTGCTAGCAGCAACGGGGGCGAGCAGTACTTC. Translation gives CASSNGGEQYF. J is TRBJ2-7 and V is TRBV7-7, with a possible D match to TRBD2 (6 bases). Germline V gives CDR1 SSHAT, CDR2 FNYEAQ (reference sequence). This CDR3 region has 11 residues.

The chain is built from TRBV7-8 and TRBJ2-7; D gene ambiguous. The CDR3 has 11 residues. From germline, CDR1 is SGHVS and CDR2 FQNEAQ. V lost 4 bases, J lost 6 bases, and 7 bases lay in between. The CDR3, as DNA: TGTGCCAGCAGCTGGGCCAGCGAGCAGTACTTC. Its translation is CASSWASEQYF.

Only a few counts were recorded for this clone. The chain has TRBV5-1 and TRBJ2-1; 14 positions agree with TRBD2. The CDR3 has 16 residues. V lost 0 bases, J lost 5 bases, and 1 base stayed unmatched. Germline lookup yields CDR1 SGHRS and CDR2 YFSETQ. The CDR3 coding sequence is TGCGCCAGCAGCTTGGGACTAGCGGGGGGGAACAATGAGCAGTTCTTC. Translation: CASSLGLAGGNNEQFF. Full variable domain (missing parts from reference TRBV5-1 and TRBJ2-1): KAGVTQTPRYLIKTRGQQVTLSCSPISGHRSVSWYQQTPGQGLQFLFEYFSETQRNKGNFPGRFSGRQFSNSRSEMNVSTLELGDSALYLCASSLGLAGGNNEQFFGPGTRLTVL.

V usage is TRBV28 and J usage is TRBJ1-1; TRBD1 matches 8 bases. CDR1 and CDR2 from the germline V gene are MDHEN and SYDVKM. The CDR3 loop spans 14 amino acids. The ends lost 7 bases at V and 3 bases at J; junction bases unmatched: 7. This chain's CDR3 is CASNLQGGDTEAFF. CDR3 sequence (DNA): TGTGCCAGCAACCTACAGGGGGGCGACACTGAAGCTTTCTTT.

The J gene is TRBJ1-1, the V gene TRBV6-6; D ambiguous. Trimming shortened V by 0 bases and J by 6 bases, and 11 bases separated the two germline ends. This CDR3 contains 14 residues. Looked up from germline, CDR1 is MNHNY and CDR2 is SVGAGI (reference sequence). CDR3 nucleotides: TGTGCCAGCAGTTACTCGCTGGGAGTCGCTGAAGCTTTCTTT. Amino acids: CASSYSLGVAEAFF.

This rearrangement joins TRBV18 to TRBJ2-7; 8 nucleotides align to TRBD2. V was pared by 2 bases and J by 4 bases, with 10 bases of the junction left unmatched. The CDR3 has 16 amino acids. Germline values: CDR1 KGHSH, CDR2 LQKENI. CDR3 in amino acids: CASSPFGTSGSYEQYF. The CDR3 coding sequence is TGTGCCAGCTCACCATTCGGGACCAGCGGGAGTTACGAGCAGTACTTC.

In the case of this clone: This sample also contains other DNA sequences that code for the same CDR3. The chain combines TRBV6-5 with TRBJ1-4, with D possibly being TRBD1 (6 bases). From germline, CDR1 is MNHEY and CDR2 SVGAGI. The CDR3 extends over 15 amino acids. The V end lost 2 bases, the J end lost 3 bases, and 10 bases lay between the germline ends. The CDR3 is CASSYTTGSNEKLFF. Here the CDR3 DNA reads TGTGCCAGCAGTTACACGACAGGATCTAATGAAAAACTGTTTTTT.

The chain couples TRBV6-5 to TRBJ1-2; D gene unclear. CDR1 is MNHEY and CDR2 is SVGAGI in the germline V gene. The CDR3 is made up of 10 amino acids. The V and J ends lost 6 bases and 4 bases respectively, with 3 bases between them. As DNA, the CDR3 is TGTGCCAGCAGGGCCTATGGCTACACCTTC. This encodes CASRAYGYTF.

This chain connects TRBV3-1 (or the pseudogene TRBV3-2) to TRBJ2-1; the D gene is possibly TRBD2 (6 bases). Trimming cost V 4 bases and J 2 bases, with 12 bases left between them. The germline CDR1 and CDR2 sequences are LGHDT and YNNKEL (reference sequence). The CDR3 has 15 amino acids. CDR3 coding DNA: TGTGCCAGCAGCCCCTTGGCGGGACCCTACAATGAGCAGTTCTTC. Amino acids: CASSPLAGPYNEQFF.

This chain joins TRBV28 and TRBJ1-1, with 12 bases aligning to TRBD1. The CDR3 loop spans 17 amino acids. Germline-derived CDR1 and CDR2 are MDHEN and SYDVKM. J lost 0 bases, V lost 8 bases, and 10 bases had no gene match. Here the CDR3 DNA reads TGTGCCAGCCCCTCCGGGACAGGGGGCGATATGAACACTGAAGCTTTCTTT. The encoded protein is CASPSGTGGDMNTEAFF.

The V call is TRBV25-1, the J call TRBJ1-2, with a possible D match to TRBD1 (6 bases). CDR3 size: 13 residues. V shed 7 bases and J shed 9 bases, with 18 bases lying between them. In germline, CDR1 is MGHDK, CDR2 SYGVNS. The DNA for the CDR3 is TGTGCCAGCATCGGGGGGCAAGGAAGTAGCTACACCTTC. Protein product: CASIGGQGSSYTF.

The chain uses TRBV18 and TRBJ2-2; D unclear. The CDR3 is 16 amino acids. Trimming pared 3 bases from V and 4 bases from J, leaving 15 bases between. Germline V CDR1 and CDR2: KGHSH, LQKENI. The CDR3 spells CASSPPAPGFTGELFF. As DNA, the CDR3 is TGTGCCAGCTCACCGCCGGCCCCCGGGTTCACCGGGGAGCTGTTTTTT.

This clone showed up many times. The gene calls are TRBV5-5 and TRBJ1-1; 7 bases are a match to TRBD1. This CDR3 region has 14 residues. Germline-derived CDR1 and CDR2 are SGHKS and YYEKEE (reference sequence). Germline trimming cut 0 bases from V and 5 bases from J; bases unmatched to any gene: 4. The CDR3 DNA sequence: TGTGCCAGCAGCTTGGGACAGGGTTGGACTGAAGCTTTCTTT. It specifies CASSLGQGWTEAFF.

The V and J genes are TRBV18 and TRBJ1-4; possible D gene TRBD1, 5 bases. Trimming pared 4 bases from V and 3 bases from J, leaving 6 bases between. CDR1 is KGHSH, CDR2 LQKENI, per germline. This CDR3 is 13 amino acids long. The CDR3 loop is CASSRGANEKLFF. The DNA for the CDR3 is TGTGCCAGCTCACGGGGGGCTAATGAAAAACTGTTTTTT.

CDR3 in amino acids: CASCPVGGTYNEQFF. The CDR3 nucleotides are TGTGCCAGCTGCCCTGTCGGTGGTACCTACAATGAGCAGTTCTTC. This chain joins TRBV18 and TRBJ2-1; D remains unclear. The CDR3 totals 15 residues. Germline CDR1 reads KGHSH; CDR2 reads LQKENI. Trimming shortened V by 7 bases and J by 2 bases, and 15 bases separated the two germline ends.

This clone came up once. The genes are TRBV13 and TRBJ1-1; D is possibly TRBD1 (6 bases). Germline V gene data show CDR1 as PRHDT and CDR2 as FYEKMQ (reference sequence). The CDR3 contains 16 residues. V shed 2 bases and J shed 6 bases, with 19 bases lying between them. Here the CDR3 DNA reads TGTGCCAGCAGCTTATCAGGGGCTTTTGTAGGAGCTGAAGCTTTCTTT. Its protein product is CASSLSGAFVGAEAFF. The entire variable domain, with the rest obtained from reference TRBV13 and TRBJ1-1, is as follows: AAGVIQSPRHLIKEKRETATLKCYPIPRHDTVYWYQQGPGQDPQFLISFYEKMQSDKGSIPDRFSAQQFSDYHSELNMSSLELGDSALYFCASSLSGAFVGAEAFFGQGTRLTVV.

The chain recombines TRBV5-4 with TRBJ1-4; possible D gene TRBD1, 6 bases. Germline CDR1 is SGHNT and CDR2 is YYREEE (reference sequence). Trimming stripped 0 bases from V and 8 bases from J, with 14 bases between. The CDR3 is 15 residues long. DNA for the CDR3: TGTGCCAGCAGCTTGGGGGCAGGGGTGGACGAAAAACTGTTTTTT. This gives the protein CASSLGAGVDEKLFF.

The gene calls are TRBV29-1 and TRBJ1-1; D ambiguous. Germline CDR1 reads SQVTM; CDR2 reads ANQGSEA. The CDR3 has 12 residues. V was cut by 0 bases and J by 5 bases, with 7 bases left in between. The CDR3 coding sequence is TGCAGCGTTGAAGATACGAGGACTGAAGCTTTCTTT. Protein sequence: CSVEDTRTEAFF.

CDR3 loop: CASSSDRGHEQYF. In DNA form, the CDR3 reads TGTGCCAGCAGTTCGGACAGGGGCCACGAGCAGTACTTC. The rearrangement links TRBV11-2 to TRBJ2-7; TRBD1 aligns across 9 bases. Germline V gene sequence: CDR1 SGHAT, CDR2 FQNNGV. V was clipped by 6 bases and J by 5 bases; unmatched bases: 5. The CDR3 contains 13 residues.

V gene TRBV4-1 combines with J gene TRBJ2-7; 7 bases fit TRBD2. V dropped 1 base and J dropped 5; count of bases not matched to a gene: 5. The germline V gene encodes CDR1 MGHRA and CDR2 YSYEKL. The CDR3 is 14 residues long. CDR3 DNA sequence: TGCGCCAGCAGCCAAGGGCTAGCGGTCCACGAGCAGTACTTC. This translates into CASSQGLAVHEQYF.

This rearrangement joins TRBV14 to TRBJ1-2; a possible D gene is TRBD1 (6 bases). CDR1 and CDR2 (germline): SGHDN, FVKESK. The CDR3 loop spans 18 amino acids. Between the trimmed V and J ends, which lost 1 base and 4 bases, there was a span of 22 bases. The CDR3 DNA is TGTGCCAGCAGCCAAGTTCTGGGTCGGACAGATTCGGGCTATGGCTACACCTTC. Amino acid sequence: CASSQVLGRTDSGYGYTF.

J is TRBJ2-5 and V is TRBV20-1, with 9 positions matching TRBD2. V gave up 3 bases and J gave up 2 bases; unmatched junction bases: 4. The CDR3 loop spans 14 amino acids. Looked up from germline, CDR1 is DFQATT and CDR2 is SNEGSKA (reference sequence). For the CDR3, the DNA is TGCAGTGCTAGTCCTAGCGGGGATCAAGAGACCCAGTACTTC. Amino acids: CSASPSGDQETQYF.

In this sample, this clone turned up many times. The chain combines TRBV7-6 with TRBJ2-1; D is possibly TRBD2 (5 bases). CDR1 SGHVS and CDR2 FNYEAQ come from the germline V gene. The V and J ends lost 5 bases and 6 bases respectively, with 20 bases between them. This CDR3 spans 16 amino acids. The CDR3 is CASSLSGIGYVNEQFF. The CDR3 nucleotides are TGTGCCAGCAGCCTCAGCGGCATCGGTTACGTCAATGAGCAGTTCTTC.